This note documents a single T cell receptor (beta chain) sequence. Its specificity is unknown. The sample comes from a study of vaccination effects on CD4 cells after COVID-19. The study, taken as a whole, reports: Marked contraction was observed in infection-induced and vaccine-induced clones late after vaccination. Healthy vaccinees' vaccine-induced clones included only 1 of 255 cross-reacting with common cold coronaviruses.

The table came from immunoSEQ multiplex PCR; TCRdb's copy has only in-frame clones and leaves some out. This table holds tens of thousands of clones, approximately 75% found once. Pools of viral peptides were used by the ViraFEST assay to expand antigen-specific CD4+ T cells ahead of sequencing. Isolating CD4+ T cells followed approximately 10 days of culture. Vaccine recipients, nucleocapsid antibody negative, had no prior SARS-CoV-2 infection. Wells of a few million PBMC each were grown with about 9.5 IU/ml IL-2 and 9.5 to 10 ug/ml peptides. At days 3 and 7, half of the medium was exchanged for IL-2 medium. The V gene's germline CDR1 is SGHTA and CDR2 FQGTGA. CDR3 length: 15 amino acids. The ends were cut back, 2 bases at V and 0 bases at J, with 10 bases in the middle.

J is TRBJ1-1 and V is TRBV7-3; D unresolved. The origin of this receptor is a human donor who received a COVID-19 vaccine. The starting material was CD4+ T cells from PBMCs cultured with HCoV-NL63 spike peptides, obtained before COVID-19 vaccination. The DNA of the CDR3 is TGTGCCAGCAGCTTACATCGGGTGCTGAACACTGAAGCTTTCTTT. It codes for CASSLHRVLNTEAFF.